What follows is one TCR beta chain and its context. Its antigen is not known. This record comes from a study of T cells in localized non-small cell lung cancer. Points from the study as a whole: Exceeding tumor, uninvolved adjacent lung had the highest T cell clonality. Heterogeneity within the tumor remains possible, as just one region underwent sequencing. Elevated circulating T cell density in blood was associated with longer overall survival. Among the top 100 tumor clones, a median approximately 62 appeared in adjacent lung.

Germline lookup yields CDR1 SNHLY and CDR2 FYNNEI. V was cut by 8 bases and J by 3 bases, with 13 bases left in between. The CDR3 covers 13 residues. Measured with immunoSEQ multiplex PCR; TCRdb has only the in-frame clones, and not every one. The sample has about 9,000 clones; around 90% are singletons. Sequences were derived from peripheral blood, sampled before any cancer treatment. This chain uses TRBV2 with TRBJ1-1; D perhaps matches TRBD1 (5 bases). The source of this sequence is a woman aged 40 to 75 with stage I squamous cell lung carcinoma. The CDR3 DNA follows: TGTGCCAGCGGCGACAGCGAGTACACTGAAGCTTTCTTT. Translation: CASGDSEYTEAFF.